This TCR beta chain appears in the sequencing data of a study of human T cells and chemical hapten exposure. General observations from the study: TCRs exceeding a frequency of 1 in 1000 stayed unchanged under DPC sensitization.

The V end lost 2 bases, the J end lost 5 bases, and 7 bases lay between the germline ends. The germline V gene encodes CDR1 SGHRS and CDR2 YFSETQ. This CDR3 comprises 13 residues. Details on this clonotype: Its specificity is unknown.

The library gave individual cDNA molecules unique molecular identifiers. TCRdb passed the RACE reads through MiXCR, listing each CDR3 protein once. This table holds some 120,000 distinct CDR3 sequences, around 10% found once. Documented time point: patch test 1, 2 weeks after DPC sensitization. Treatment here: therapeutic diphenylcyclopropenone sensitization with weekly scalp DPC. The source is a woman aged 50 to 65 with alopecia areata. Some clones in this sample may be carry-over from other donors' samples. The chain uses TRBV5-1 and TRBJ1-4, with a possible D match to TRBD1 (6 bases). Sequenced material: whole blood, taken in connection with sensitization to the hapten diphenylcyclopropenone (DPC). The CDR3 bases are TGCGCCAGCAGCTTAACAGGGAATGAAAAACTGTTTTTT. Encoded protein: CASSLTGNEKLFF. Looking up the rest from reference TRBV5-1 and TRBJ1-4 gives the full variable domain: KAGVTQTPRYLIKTRGQQVTLSCSPISGHRSVSWYQQTPGQGLQFLFEYFSETQRNKGNFPGRFSGRQFSNSRSEMNVSTLELGDSALYLCASSLTGNEKLFFGSGTQLSVL.